The 8 T cell receptor beta chains below come from one sample, sequenced in a study of cytomegalovirus exposure and HLA in healthy donors. The PCR used 60 Vbeta and 13 Jbeta primers. Data came from immunoSEQ multiplex PCR; TCRdb stores just in-frame clones and leaves some out. This repertoire shows about 160,000 clones, 55% to 70% found once; its top ten account for under 7.5%. Specimen: PBMCs. These receptors were taken from a woman aged 60-75 years in good health and CMV-seropositive.

The chain combines TRBV10-3 with TRBJ2-1; D possibly corresponds to TRBD2 (5 bases). V lost 3 bases and J 7 bases, leaving 16 bases between the germline ends. The CDR3 has 15 residues. Germline-derived CDR1 and CDR2 are ENHRY and SYGVKD. CDR3 in DNA: TGTGCCATCAGTGATTGGGTTACCTCGGGGAATGAGCAGTTCTTC. Translating gives CAISDWVTSGNEQFF.

This clone appeared a single time. The chain links TRBV7-2 to TRBJ2-1, with no clear D. The V gene lost 1 base and the J gene lost 9 bases, with 13 bases spanning the gap. The CDR3 extends over 14 amino acids. CDR1 is SGHTA, CDR2 FQGNSA, per germline. CDR3 bases: TGTGCCAGCAGCTTAGAGCGTTCGAGTGGTGAGCAGTTCTTC. Amino acids: CASSLERSSGEQFF.

The chain has TRBV5-6 and TRBJ2-1; TRBD2 might be the D (5 bases). CDR3 size: 13 residues. Trimming shortened V by 4 bases and J by 9 bases, and 14 bases separated the two germline ends. The germline V gene has CDR1 SGHDT and CDR2 YYEEEE. The CDR3 DNA follows: TGTGCCAGCAGCACTGGACTCCTAGGTGAGCAGTTCTTC. Residues: CASSTGLLGEQFF.

The chain has TRBV19 and TRBJ1-4; TRBD1 aligns across 9 bases. There are 15 residues in the CDR3. Germline V gene data show CDR1 as LNHDA and CDR2 as SQIVND (reference sequence). V lost 7 bases and J lost 7; bases outside the gene matches: 10. Here the CDR3 DNA reads TGTGCCAGTAAAACAGGGGGCACTCGGTCTGAAAAACTGTTTTTT. Translating gives CASKTGGTRSEKLFF.

CDR3: CASSLATHEQYF. The CDR3 bases are TGTGCCAGCAGCTTAGCGACACACGAGCAGTACTTC. The gene calls are TRBV7-2 and TRBJ2-7, with D hard to call. Germline lookup yields CDR1 SGHTA and CDR2 FQGNSA. Trimming left V 0 bases short and J 5 bases short, with 5 bases between. The CDR3 loop spans 12 amino acids.

This clone showed up just a few times. This chain uses TRBV27 with TRBJ1-5; D not resolved. The ends were cut back, 8 bases at V and 1 base at J, with 9 bases in the middle. CDR3 length: 13 residues. Germline CDR1 reads MNHEY; CDR2 reads SMNVEV (reference sequence). CDR3 region: CASALSSNQPQHF. In nucleotides, the CDR3 is TGTGCCAGCGCTCTGAGCAGCAATCAGCCCCAGCATTTT.

In this sample, this clone turned up a few times. CDR3 in DNA: TGTGCCAGTAGAAACTACAGGCCTGGCACTGAAGCTTTCTTT. Amino acids: CASRNYRPGTEAFF. The genes are TRBV19 and TRBJ1-1; D may be TRBD1 (5 bases). Trimming shortened V by 6 bases and J by 4 bases, and 15 bases separated the two germline ends. CDR1 is LNHDA, CDR2 SQIVND, per germline (reference sequence). This CDR3 contains 14 residues. Filled out from reference TRBV19 and TRBJ1-1, the complete variable domain reads DGGITQSPKYLFRKEGQNVTLSCEQNLNHDAMYWYRQDPGQGLRLIYYSQIVNDFQKGDIAEGYSVSREKKESFPLTVTSAQKNPTAFYLCASRNYRPGTEAFFGQGTRLTVV.

This clone was counted a few times. The V gene is TRBV6-5, the J gene TRBJ2-1; D is possibly TRBD2 (6 bases). Trimming left V 9 bases short and J 4 bases short, with 13 bases between. CDR3 length: 13 residues. Germline V CDR1 and CDR2: MNHEY, SVGAGI. The CDR3 reads CASIGTGYNEQFF. CDR3 bases: TGTGCCAGTATAGGGACTGGATACAATGAGCAGTTCTTC.